This TCR beta chain emerged from a study of cytomegalovirus exposure and HLA in healthy donors. Turning to the study itself: Falling in the Caucasian-associated ancestry cluster were 81% of under 450 genotyped donors. Study outcomes and limitations: Versus the approximately 700-donor mean, an Asian-associated ancestry cluster reportedly showed fewer N-insertions in a later analysis.

Use of 60 Vbeta and 13 Jbeta primers characterized the PCR. Some clones are missing from TCRdb's copy, which holds only in-frame ones; the method was immunoSEQ multiplex PCR. The sample yields a few hundred thousand clones, 82% seen once. Germline CDR1 SGHAT, CDR2 FQNNGV. With 1 base removed from V and 3 bases from J, the gap between germline ends came to 12 bases. The length of the CDR3 is 15 residues. As regards this clone: Its specificity is unknown.

This receptor was obtained from a woman aged 40 to 55 in good health and CMV-seronegative. This rearrangement joins TRBV11-2 to TRBJ2-5, with D hard to call. Specimen: PBMCs. This CDR3 reads CASSLVSGSEETQYF. The CDR3 region has the DNA TGTGCCAGCAGCTTAGTCAGTGGCAGTGAAGAGACCCAGTACTTC.